Following are 4 T cell receptor beta chains from one sample sequenced in a study of radiation and T cells in renal cell carcinoma. Documented time point: blood 2 weeks post-SBRT. Treatment described: 15 Gy SBRT to primary tumor, nephrectomy 4 weeks later. Repertoires were generated with immunoSEQ multiplex PCR, while TCRdb's copy carries only in-frame clones and drops some. The data contain 100,000 to 150,000 clones, about 81% of them singletons. Sequencing was performed on blood, taken from a patient whose treatment included radiotherapy and nephrectomy. The receptor source for this set is a man aged 45 to 65 with renal cell carcinoma.

The rearrangement uses TRBV15 and TRBJ2-3, with D possibly being TRBD1 or TRBD2 (6 bases each). CDR1 and CDR2 from the germline V gene are LNHNV and YYDKDF (reference sequence). The CDR3 length is 14 residues. V shed 0 bases and J shed 6 bases, with 10 bases lying between them. The CDR3 nucleotides read TGTGCCACCAGCAGAGATCGGGGGCTGGATACGCAGTATTTT. This translates into CATSRDRGLDTQYF.

The genes are TRBV19 and TRBJ2-7; 9 bases match TRBD1. There are 14 residues in the CDR3. V was clipped by 5 bases and J by 4 bases; unmatched bases: 6. Looked up from germline, CDR1 is LNHDA and CDR2 is SQIVND (reference sequence). In DNA form, the CDR3 reads TGTGCCAGTAGTCCCAACAGGGGGCCTTACGAGCAGTACTTC. It is translated as CASSPNRGPYEQYF.

J is TRBJ2-1 and V is TRBV11-2; 7 positions match TRBD1. The CDR3 is 16 amino acids. The V and J ends lost 4 bases and 1 base, in that order; junction bases with no gene match: 7. Per the germline V gene, CDR1 is SGHAT and CDR2 is FQNNGV. The CDR3 protein is CASSSQRGQSYNEQFF. The CDR3 region has the DNA TGTGCCAGCAGCTCCCAGAGGGGGCAGTCCTACAATGAGCAGTTCTTC. Combining the CDR3 with reference TRBV11-2 and TRBJ2-1 gives the whole variable domain EAGVAQSPRYKIIEKRQSVAFWCNPISGHATLYWYQQILGQGPKLLIQFQNNGVVDDSQLPKDRFSAERLKGVDSTLKIQPAKLEDSAVYLCASSSQRGQSYNEQFFGPGTRLTVL.

The CDR3 here is CASSMVAEPTGELFF. The CDR3 bases are TGTGCCAGCAGTATGGTGGCGGAACCCACCGGGGAGCTGTTTTTT. The chain employs TRBV6-5 and TRBJ2-2; D gene ambiguous. The ends were cut back, 5 bases at V and 4 bases at J, with 14 bases in the middle. Germline-derived CDR1 and CDR2 are MNHEY and SVGAGI. The CDR3 loop spans 15 amino acids.